This TCR beta chain stems from a study of T cell responses to AZD1222 COVID-19 vaccine. Findings of the study overall: Breadth and depth of Spike-specific TCRs rose after two AZD1222 doses. Nearly half of spike-specific TCRs reportedly target unmutated variant regions.

Sequenced by immunoSEQ multiplex PCR; TCRdb stores in-frame clones only, minus some. The sample yields over 95,000 clones, around 90% seen once. A remark on this clone: What it binds is not known.

V was cut by 2 bases and J by 4 bases, with 11 bases left in between. Germline lookup yields CDR1 SGHAT and CDR2 FQNNGV. CDR3 length: 14 amino acids. J is TRBJ1-2 and V is TRBV11-2; D not certain. This TCR was sampled from an adult in good health. Sequencing used peripheral blood, obtained on day 0 of AZD1222 vaccination. CDR3 amino acids: CASSLKGTAYGYTF. CDR3 coding DNA: TGTGCCAGCAGCTTAAAGGGAACTGCCTATGGCTACACCTTC.